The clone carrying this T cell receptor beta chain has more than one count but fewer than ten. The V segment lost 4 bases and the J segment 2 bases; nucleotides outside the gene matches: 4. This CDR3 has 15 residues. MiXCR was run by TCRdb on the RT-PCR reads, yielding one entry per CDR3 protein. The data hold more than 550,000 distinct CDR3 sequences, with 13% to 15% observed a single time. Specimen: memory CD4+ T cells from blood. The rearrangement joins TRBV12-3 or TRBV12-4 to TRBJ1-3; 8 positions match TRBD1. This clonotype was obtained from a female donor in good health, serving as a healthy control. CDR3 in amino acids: CASSYTGGPGNTIYF. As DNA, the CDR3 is TGTGCCAGCAGTTATACAGGGGGGCCTGGAAACACCATATATTTT.